This T cell receptor (beta chain) appears in the sequencing data of a study of T-cell reconstitution after alpha-beta-depleted transplantation in children. General study findings and limits: Some patients' high day-60 TCRbeta diversity was attributed to recipient cells surviving conditioning. Alpha-beta T cells present about two months after transplant were reported to originate from several hundred expanded graft clones.

This clonotype occurred a few times. Its target is not known. V was cut by 4 bases and J by 0 bases, with 25 bases left in between. The CDR3 totals 20 residues. TCRbeta library preparation incorporated unique molecular identifiers. MiXCR, applied by TCRdb to the PCR reads, yields one record per CDR3 protein. Of hundreds of thousands of distinct CDR3 sequences in the sample, around 15% were seen once. This chain connects TRBV12-3 or TRBV12-4 to TRBJ2-4; perhaps TRBD2 as D (6 bases). The sequenced sample was PBMCs, mostly from graft donor cells, obtained 360 days after TCRalphabeta/CD19-depleted stem cell transplant. This TCR was sampled from a male patient aged 2 to 9 who had a stem cell transplant for acute lymphoblastic leukemia, so the T cells may come from the graft donor. The DNA for the CDR3 is TGTGCCAGCAGTTGGGGAGGTGGGGGTTTCGGCCTACTAGCCAAAAACATTCAGTACTTC. This gives the protein CASSWGGGGFGLLAKNIQYF.